The sequence of this T cell receptor beta chain was determined in a study of PD-L1 blockade in urothelial cancer. Study context: Patients had undergone 0 to 3 prior chemotherapy regimens.

A few counts support this clone. V trimming: 5 bases; J trimming: 6 bases; junction bases outside the gene matches: 7. Germline loops: CDR1 WNHNN, CDR2 SYGVQD (reference sequence). The CDR3 contains 15 residues. Assay used: immunoSEQ multiplex PCR; TCRdb lists only in-frame clones, some missing. The sample shows 60,000 to 85,000 clones, approximately 90% of them seen only once. The rearrangement joins TRBV10-1 to TRBJ2-2, with 9 bases aligning to TRBD1. The sample consisted of PBMCs, taken around atezolizumab (anti-PD-L1) treatment. This TCR was sampled from a woman in her 70s with urothelial cancer. The CDR3 coding sequence is TGCGCCAGCAGTCACGACAGGGGGAGTTCCGGGGAGCTGTTTTTT. It codes for CASSHDRGSSGELFF.